This entry lists 6 T cell receptor beta chains sequenced from one sample in a study of blood T cell repertoires in COVID-19. Produced via immunoSEQ multiplex PCR; TCRdb's table is partial and in-frame only. This table holds roughly 210,000 clones, roughly 91% found once. The sequencing input was PBMCs or T cells enriched from blood (not recorded which). All receptors derive from a man aged 25-45 years in a cohort exposed to, infected with or recovered from COVID-19 (not recorded which).

Only a few counts were recorded for this clone. The chain combines TRBV25-1 with TRBJ2-7; 8 bases are a match to TRBD1. This CDR3 comprises 15 residues. From germline, CDR1 is MGHDK and CDR2 SYGVNS. V lost 2 bases to trimming and J lost 6 bases; unmatched junction nucleotides: 9. CDR3 nucleotides: TGTGCCAGCAGTGAACAGGGGGCGCGGGTTGGCGAGCAGTACTTC. Amino acid sequence: CASSEQGARVGEQYF.

This chain uses TRBV5-1 with TRBJ2-1; D gene uncertain. Trimming took 0 bases from V and 2 from J, leaving 6 bases between them. This CDR3 spans 14 amino acids. The germline CDR1 and CDR2 sequences are SGHRS and YFSETQ. CDR3 residues: CASSLVGTYNEQFF. CDR3 bases: TGCGCCAGCAGCTTGGTTGGCACCTACAATGAGCAGTTCTTC. Filled out from reference TRBV5-1 and TRBJ2-1, the complete variable domain reads KAGVTQTPRYLIKTRGQQVTLSCSPISGHRSVSWYQQTPGQGLQFLFEYFSETQRNKGNFPGRFSGRQFSNSRSEMNVSTLELGDSALYLCASSLVGTYNEQFFGPGTRLTVL.

The chain is built from TRBV24-1 and TRBJ2-3, with 8 bases lining up with TRBD2. The germline V gene has CDR1 KGHDR and CDR2 SFDVKD. The CDR3 covers 13 residues. Trimming removed 10 bases from V and 2 bases from J; junction bases left unmatched: 4. The CDR3 nucleotides read TGTGCCACAGCGGGAGAGGTCACAGATACGCAGTATTTT. Its protein product is CATAGEVTDTQYF.

V and J are TRBV7-2 and TRBJ2-5, with 11 bases that match TRBD2. The CDR3 is 15 residues long. V shed 5 bases and J 2 bases; nucleotides not matched to a gene: 4. Germline CDR1 reads SGHTA; CDR2 reads FQGNSA. In DNA form, the CDR3 reads TGTGCCAGCAGCCCACTAGCGGGAGCTCAAGAGACCCAGTACTTC. Protein: CASSPLAGAQETQYF.

V and J are TRBV3-1 (or the pseudogene TRBV3-2) and TRBJ2-3; 8 nucleotides align to TRBD1. The germline V gene has CDR1 LGHDT and CDR2 YNNKEL (reference sequence). The trim removed 0 bases at V and 0 bases at J, leaving 2 bases unmatched. This CDR3 contains 16 residues. CDR3 protein: CASSQDRGQSTDTQYF. CDR3 in DNA: TGTGCCAGCAGCCAAGACAGGGGGCAGAGCACAGATACGCAGTATTTT.

The chain combines TRBV19 with TRBJ1-1; a possible D gene is TRBD1 (5 bases). V lost 1 base and J lost 2, with 11 bases in between. CDR3 length: 15 amino acids. Germline assignment: CDR1 LNHDA and CDR2 SQIVND (reference sequence). CDR3 bases: TGTGCCAGTAGTATAGTCGCGGGGGGAAACACTGAAGCTTTCTTT. The encoded protein is CASSIVAGGNTEAFF.